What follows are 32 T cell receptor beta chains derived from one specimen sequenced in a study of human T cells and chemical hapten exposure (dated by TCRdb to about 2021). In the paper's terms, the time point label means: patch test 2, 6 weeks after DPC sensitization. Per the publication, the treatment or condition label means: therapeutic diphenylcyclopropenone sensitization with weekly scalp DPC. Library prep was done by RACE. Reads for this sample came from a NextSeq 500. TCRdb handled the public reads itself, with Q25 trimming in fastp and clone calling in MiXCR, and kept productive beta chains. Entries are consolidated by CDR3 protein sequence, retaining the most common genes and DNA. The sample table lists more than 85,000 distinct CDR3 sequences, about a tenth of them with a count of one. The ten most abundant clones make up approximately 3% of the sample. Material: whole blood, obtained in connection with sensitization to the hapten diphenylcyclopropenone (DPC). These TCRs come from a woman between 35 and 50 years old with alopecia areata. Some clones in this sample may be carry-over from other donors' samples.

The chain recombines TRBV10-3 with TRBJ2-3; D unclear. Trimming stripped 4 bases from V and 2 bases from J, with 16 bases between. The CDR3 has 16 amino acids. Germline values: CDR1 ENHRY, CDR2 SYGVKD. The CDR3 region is CAISGSTRTLTDTQYF. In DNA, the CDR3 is TGTGCCATCAGTGGCTCGACACGGACGCTCACAGATACGCAGTATTTT.

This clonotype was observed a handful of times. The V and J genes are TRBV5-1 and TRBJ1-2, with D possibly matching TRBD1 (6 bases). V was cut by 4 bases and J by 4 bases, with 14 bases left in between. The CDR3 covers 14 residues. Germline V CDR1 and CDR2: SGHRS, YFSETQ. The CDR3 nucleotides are TGCGCCAGCAGCGGGGATACAGGGTCCTATGGCTACACCTTC. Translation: CASSGDTGSYGYTF. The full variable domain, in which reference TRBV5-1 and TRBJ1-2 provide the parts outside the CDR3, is KAGVTQTPRYLIKTRGQQVTLSCSPISGHRSVSWYQQTPGQGLQFLFEYFSETQRNKGNFPGRFSGRQFSNSRSEMNVSTLELGDSALYLCASSGDTGSYGYTFGSGTRLTVV.

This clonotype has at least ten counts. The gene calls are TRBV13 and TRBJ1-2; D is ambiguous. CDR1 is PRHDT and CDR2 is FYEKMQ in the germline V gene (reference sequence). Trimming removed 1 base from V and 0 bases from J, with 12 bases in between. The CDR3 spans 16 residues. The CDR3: CASSLVVGPTNYGYTF. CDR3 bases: TGTGCCAGCAGCTTAGTGGTAGGGCCTACTAACTATGGCTACACCTTC.

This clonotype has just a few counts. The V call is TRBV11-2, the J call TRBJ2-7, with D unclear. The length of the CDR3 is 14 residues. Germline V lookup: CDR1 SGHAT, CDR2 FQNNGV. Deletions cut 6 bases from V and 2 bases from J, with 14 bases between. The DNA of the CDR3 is TGTGCCAGCAGTCGCGACGGTGGGCCCTACGAGCAGTACTTC. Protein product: CASSRDGGPYEQYF.

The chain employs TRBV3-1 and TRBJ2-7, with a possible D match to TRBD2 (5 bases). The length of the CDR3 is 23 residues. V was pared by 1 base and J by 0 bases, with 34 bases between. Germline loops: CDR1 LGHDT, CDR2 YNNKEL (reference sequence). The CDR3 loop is CASSQVRPRGQVRTSTYSYEQYF. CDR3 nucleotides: TGTGCCAGCAGCCAAGTAAGGCCCCGGGGTCAGGTGCGCACAAGCACCTACTCCTACGAGCAGTACTTC.

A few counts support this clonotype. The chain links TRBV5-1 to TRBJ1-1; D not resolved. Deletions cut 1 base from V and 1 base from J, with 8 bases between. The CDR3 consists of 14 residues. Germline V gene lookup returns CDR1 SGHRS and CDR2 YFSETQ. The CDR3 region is CASSLYQQNTEAFF. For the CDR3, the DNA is TGCGCCAGCAGCTTGTACCAGCAGAACACTGAAGCTTTCTTT.

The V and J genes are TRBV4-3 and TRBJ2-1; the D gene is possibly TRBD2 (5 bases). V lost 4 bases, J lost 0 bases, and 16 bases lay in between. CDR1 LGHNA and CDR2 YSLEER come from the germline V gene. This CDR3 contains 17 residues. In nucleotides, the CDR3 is TGCGCCAGCAGCCCCACCGGGGTCCATCCCTCCTACAATGAGCAGTTCTTC. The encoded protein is CASSPTGVHPSYNEQFF.

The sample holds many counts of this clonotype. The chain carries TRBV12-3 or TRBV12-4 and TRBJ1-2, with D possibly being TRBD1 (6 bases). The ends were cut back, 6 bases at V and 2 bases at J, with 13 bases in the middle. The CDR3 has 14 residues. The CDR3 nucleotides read TGTGCCAGCAGCCTCAGAGGACAGAACTATGGCTACACCTTC. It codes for CASSLRGQNYGYTF.

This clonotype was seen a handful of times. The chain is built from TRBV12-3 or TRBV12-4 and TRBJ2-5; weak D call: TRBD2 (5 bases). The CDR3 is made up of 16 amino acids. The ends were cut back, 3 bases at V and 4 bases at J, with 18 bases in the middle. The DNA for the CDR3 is TGTGCCAGCAGTTTTTTCGAGGGCAGATTCGGAGAGACCCAGTACTTC. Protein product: CASSFFEGRFGETQYF.

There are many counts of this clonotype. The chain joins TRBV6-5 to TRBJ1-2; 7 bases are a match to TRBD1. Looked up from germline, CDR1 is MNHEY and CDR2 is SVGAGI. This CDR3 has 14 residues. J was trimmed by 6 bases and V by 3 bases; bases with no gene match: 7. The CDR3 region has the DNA TGTGCCAGCAGTTATAGTGACAGGGAGGATGGCTACACCTTC. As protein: CASSYSDREDGYTF.

Here the CDR3 DNA reads TGCGCCAGCAGTGACCAGGGGGCTGCGAACACCGGGGAGCTGTTTTTT. This codes for CASSDQGAANTGELFF. V is TRBV10-1 and J is TRBJ2-2, with 8 positions matching TRBD1. Germline assignment: CDR1 WNHNN and CDR2 SYGVQD (reference sequence). With 3 bases clipped from V and 0 bases from J, the junction kept 3 bases outside the gene matches. The CDR3 contains 16 residues.

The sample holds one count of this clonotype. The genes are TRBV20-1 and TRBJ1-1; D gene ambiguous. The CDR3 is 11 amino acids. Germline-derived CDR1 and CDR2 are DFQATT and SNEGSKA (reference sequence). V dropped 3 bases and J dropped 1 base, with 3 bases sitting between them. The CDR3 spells CSARENTEAFF. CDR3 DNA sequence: TGCAGTGCTAGGGAGAACACTGAAGCTTTCTTT.

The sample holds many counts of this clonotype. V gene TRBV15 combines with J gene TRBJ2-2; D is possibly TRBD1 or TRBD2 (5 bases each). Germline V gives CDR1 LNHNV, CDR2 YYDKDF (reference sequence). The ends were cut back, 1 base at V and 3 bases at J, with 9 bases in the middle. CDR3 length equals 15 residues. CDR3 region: CATSRGGRDTGELFF. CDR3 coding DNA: TGTGCCACCAGCAGAGGGGGACGGGACACCGGGGAGCTGTTTTTT.

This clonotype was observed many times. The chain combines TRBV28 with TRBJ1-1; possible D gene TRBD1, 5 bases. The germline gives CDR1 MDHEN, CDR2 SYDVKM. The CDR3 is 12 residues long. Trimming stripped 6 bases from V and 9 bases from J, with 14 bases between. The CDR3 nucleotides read TGTGCCAGCAGCCACCAACAGGAGCAAGCTTTCTTT. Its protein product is CASSHQQEQAFF.

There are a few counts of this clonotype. The CDR3 nucleotides read TGCAGTAGAAAACTGACGGGAGGCTACACCTTC. Protein product: CSRKLTGGYTF. V is TRBV20-1 and J is TRBJ1-2; no clear D gene. This CDR3 has 11 amino acids. Trimming removed 8 bases from V and 8 bases from J, with 15 bases in between. In germline, CDR1 is DFQATT, CDR2 SNEGSKA (reference sequence).

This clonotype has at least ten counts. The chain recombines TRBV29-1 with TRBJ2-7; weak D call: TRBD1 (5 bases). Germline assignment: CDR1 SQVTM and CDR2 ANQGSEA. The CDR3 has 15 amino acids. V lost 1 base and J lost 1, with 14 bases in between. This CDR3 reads CSVEGGTSGSYEQYF. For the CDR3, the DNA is TGCAGCGTTGAAGGGGGCACGTCCGGATCCTACGAGCAGTACTTC.

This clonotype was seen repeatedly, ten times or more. DNA for the CDR3: TGTGCCAGCAGCGCTGGGAACAGGGTTGTGTATGGCTACACCTTC. This encodes CASSAGNRVVYGYTF. This rearrangement joins TRBV9 to TRBJ1-2; TRBD1 is a possible D gene (6 bases). V was shortened by 3 bases and J by 5 bases, with 17 bases between the two germline ends. The CDR3 sequence is 15 residues long. In germline, CDR1 is SGDLS, CDR2 YYNGEE.

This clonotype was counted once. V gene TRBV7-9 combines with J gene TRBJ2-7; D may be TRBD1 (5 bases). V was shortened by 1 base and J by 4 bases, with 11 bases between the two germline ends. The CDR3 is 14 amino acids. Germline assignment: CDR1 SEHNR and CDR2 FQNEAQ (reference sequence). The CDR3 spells CASSLDDSQYEQYF. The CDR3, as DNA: TGTGCCAGCAGCTTAGATGACAGTCAATACGAGCAGTACTTC. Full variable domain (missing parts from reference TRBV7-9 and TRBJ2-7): DTGVSQNPRHKITKRGQNVTFRCDPISEHNRLYWYRQTLGQGPEFLTYFQNEAQLEKSRLLSDRFSAERPKGSFSTLEIQRTEQGDSAMYLCASSLDDSQYEQYFGPGTRLTVT.

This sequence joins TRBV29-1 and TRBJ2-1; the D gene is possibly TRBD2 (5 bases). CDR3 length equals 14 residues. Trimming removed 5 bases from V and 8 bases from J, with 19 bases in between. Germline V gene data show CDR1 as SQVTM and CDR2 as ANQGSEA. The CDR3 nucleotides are TGCAGCGTTTTTGGAACCCCCGAGGGCGATGAGCAGTTCTTC. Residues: CSVFGTPEGDEQFF.

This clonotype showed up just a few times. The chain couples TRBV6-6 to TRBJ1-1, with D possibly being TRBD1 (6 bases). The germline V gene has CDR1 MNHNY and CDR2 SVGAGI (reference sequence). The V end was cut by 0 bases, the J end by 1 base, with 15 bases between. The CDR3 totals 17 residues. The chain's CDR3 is CASSYSGWGQGNTEAFF. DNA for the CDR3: TGTGCCAGCAGTTACTCCGGCTGGGGGCAAGGGAACACTGAAGCTTTCTTT.

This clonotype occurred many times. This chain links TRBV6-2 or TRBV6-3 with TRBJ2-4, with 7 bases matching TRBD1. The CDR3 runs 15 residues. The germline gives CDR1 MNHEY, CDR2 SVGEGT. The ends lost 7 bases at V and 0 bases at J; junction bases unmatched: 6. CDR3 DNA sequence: TGTGCCAGCAAGGGACAGAACGCAGCCAAAAACATTCAGTACTTC. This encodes CASKGQNAAKNIQYF.

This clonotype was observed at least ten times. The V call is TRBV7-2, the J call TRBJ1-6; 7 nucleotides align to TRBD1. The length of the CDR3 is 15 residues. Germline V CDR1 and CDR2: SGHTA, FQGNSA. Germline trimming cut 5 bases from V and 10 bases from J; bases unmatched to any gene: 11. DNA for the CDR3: TGTGCCAGCAGCCCAAGCCGACAGGGTTGGTCACCCCTCCACTTT. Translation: CASSPSRQGWSPLHF.

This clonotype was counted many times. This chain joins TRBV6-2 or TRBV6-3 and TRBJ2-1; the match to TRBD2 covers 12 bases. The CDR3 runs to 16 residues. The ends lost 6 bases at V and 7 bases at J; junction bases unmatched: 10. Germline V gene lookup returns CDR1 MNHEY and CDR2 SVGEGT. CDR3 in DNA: TGTGCCAGCAGCGCCCTAGCGGGGGGGCTGGGGAATGAGCAGTTCTTC. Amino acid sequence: CASSALAGGLGNEQFF.

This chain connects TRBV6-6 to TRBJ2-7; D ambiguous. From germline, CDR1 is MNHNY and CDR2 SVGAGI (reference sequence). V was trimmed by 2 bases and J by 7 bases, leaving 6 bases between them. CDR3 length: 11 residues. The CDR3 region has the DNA TGTGCCAGCAGTTACACGCAAGAGCAGTACTTC. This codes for CASSYTQEQYF.

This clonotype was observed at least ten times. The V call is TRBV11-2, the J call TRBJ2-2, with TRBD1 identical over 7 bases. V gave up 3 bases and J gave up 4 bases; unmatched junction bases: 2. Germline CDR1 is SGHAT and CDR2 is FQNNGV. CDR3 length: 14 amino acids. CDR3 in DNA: TGTGCCAGCAGCTTTTCAGGGGGCACCGGGGAGCTGTTTTTT. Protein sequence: CASSFSGGTGELFF.

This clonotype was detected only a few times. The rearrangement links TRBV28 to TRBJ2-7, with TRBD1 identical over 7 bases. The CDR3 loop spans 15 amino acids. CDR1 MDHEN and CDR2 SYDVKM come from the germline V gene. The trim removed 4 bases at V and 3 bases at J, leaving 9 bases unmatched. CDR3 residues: CASSSWTGIIYEQYF. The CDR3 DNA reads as TGTGCCAGCAGTTCGTGGACAGGAATCATCTACGAGCAGTACTTC. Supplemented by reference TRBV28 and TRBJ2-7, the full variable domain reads DVKVTQSSRYLVKRTGEKVFLECVQDMDHENMFWYRQDPGLGLRLIYFSYDVKMKEKGDIPEGYSVSREKKERFSLILESASTNQTSMYLCASSSWTGIIYEQYFGPGTRLTVT.

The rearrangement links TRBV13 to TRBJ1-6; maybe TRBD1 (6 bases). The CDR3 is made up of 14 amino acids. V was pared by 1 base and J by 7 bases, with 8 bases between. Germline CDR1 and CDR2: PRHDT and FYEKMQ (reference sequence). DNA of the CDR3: TGTGCCAGCAGCTTAGCAGGGGCCAATTCACCCCTCCACTTT. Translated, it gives CASSLAGANSPLHF.

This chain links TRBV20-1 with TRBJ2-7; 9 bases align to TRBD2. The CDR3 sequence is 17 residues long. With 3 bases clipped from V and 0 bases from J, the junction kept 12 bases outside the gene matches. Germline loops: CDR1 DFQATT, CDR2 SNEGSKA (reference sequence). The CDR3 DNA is TGCAGTGCTAGCCCCGCGGGGGGGATAACCTACTCCTACGAGCAGTACTTC. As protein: CSASPAGGITYSYEQYF.

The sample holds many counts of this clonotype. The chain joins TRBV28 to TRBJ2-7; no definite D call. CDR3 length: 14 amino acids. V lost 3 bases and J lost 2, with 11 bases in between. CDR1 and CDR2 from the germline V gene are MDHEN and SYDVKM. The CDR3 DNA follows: TGTGCCAGCAGTTTCCCTGGACGGACCTACGAGCAGTACTTC. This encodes CASSFPGRTYEQYF.

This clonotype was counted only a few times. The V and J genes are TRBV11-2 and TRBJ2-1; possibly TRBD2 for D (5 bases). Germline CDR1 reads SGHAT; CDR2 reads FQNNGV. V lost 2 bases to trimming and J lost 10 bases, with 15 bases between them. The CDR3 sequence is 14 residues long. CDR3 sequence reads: CASSLSLAGREQFF. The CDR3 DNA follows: TGTGCCAGCAGCTTAAGCCTGGCGGGTAGAGAGCAGTTCTTC.

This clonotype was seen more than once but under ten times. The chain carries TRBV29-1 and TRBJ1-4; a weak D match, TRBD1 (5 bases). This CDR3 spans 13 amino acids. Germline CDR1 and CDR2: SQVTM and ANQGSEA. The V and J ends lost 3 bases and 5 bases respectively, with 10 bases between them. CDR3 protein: CSVESRGNEKLFF. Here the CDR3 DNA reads TGCAGCGTTGAGAGTAGGGGAAATGAAAAACTGTTTTTT.

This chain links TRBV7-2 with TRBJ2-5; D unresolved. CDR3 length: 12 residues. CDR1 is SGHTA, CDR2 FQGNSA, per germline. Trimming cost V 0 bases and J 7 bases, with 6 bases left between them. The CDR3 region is CASSLAEVTQYF. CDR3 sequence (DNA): TGTGCCAGCAGCTTAGCCGAGGTGACCCAGTACTTC.